The 4 T cell receptor beta chains reported below all come from one sample, sequenced in a study of T-cell memory formation after mild COVID-19. TCRdb reprocessed the 5' RACE reads via MiXCR and lists one record per CDR3 protein. Of about 57,000 distinct CDR3 sequences listed, about 12% are singletons. The sequencing sample was made of PBMCs or a T cell subset sorted from them (not recorded which). These receptor sequences come from a man aged 18 to 35 who had mild COVID-19 (a few samples of this study predate the infection). Cell type and time point are not known.

V is TRBV20-1 and J is TRBJ1-4, with 10 nucleotides matching TRBD1. The J segment lost 6 bases and the V segment lost 6 bases, leaving 16 bases of the junction unmatched. The CDR3 sequence is 17 residues long. The germline gives CDR1 DFQATT, CDR2 SNEGSKA (reference sequence). The CDR3 spells CSAIPGQGSAGDEKLFF. CDR3 nucleotide sequence: TGCAGTGCCATACCGGGACAGGGGTCCGCGGGGGATGAAAAACTGTTTTTT.

This sequence joins TRBV20-1 and TRBJ2-3; perhaps D is TRBD1 or TRBD2 (5 bases each). The CDR3 has 16 amino acids. Trimming stripped 3 bases from V and 0 bases from J, with 16 bases between. Germline V lookup: CDR1 DFQATT, CDR2 SNEGSKA (reference sequence). The CDR3, as DNA: TGCAGTGCTAGGGGGGTCAATCACGTAAGCACAGATACGCAGTATTTT. It codes for CSARGVNHVSTDTQYF.

This chain joins TRBV15 and TRBJ1-5; D gene unclear. From germline, CDR1 is LNHNV and CDR2 YYDKDF (reference sequence). V lost 4 bases, J lost 0 bases, and 7 bases lay in between. The length of the CDR3 is 14 residues. This CDR3 is CATSTDGSNQPQHF. The CDR3 DNA sequence: TGTGCCACCAGCACTGACGGTAGCAATCAGCCCCAGCATTTT.

This clonotype was observed a few times. This chain uses TRBV14 with TRBJ2-5; the match to TRBD1 covers 8 bases. CDR1 is SGHDN, CDR2 FVKESK, per germline. The CDR3 loop spans 16 amino acids. The trim removed 4 bases at V and 2 bases at J, leaving 9 bases unmatched. CDR3 bases: TGTGCCAGCAGCCCCCTCGACAGGGGCGTTCAAGAGACCCAGTACTTC. Translated: CASSPLDRGVQETQYF.